This T cell receptor (beta chain) is from a study of human T cells and chemical hapten exposure listed by TCRdb under 2021. With regard to the full study: For sensitization, 2% DPC in acetone was applied to a 2 cm by 2 cm area of upper inner arm skin. Most of the patients in the cohort were female, and the cohort covered alopecia areata with under or over 50% scalp involvement, alopecia totalis and alopecia universalis. In alopecia patients, the study followed how the peripheral blood TCR repertoire changed in vivo over primary and secondary sensitization to diphenylcyclopropenone (DPC), a hapten. Blood samples were taken from patients before sensitization (week 0) and then at 2, 6 and about 24 weeks after DPC sensitization. Patch testing was performed on the upper back with Finn chambers containing 0.01% DPC, and the patch tests were scored after 6 days according to International Contact Dermatitis Research Group standards. Libraries were pooled for sequencing, and variation in per-sample TCR yields was attributed mainly to small differences in library volumes within the pool. Some 29 alopecia patients provided blood for TCR sequencing at one to four time points (pre-sensitization, 2, 6 and 24 weeks). Patients additionally received weekly therapeutic DPC doses to the scalp throughout the approximately 22-week study period. Study-wide conclusions, independent of this receptor: All patients had alopecia, a presumed autoimmune disease, so their immune response might differ from that of healthy individuals. After repeated subsampling, changes were observed in the strength of the expansion versus patch-test correlation and in the threshold at which the correlation became significant. The number of PT1 expanded TCRs positively correlated with patch test score, significant at thresholds 8, 16 and 32 but not 4. The number of TCRs above 1 in 1000 frequency did not change with DPC sensitization; there was no evidence of global repertoire structure alterations. Expanded TCRs formed significantly more large CDR3 similarity clusters than pre-sensitization or healthy control sets, consistent with antigen-driven responses.

The time point label on this specimen signifies: pre-sensitization, week 0. Explained via the paper, the treatment or condition label denotes: therapeutic diphenylcyclopropenone sensitization with weekly scalp DPC. At each patch-test visit, blood was drawn before the patch test was applied. Eligible patients were aged 18 to 70, diagnosed with alopecia, deemed suitable for DPC therapy, and excluded if pregnant. Total RNA was isolated from unfractionated whole blood collected in Tempus Blood RNA tubes. This clonotype turned up a few times. Its recognized antigen is unknown. Per-nucleotide qualities are absent, and no much larger clonotype sits a single base away. Library preparation employed RACE. The instrument given in TCRdb is NextSeq 500. During library preparation, unique molecular identifiers were attached to individual cDNA molecules so that TCRs could be counted quantitatively and reproducibly. Each blood RNA sample was used to sequence both TCR alpha and TCR beta chains. In the authors' own workflow: The median number of TCRs per sample was around 96,000, ranging from roughly 20,000 to 690,600. V, J and CDR3 annotation of the TCR reads was carried out using the Decombinator software suite. For PS versus PT1 abundance plots, all samples were subsampled to the same number of TCRs (28,000). Expanded TCRs were defined as absent before sensitization and observed at least eight times at the 2-week time point. TCRdb reran the public reads through fastp at Q25 and MiXCR, keeping productive beta chains. Merged by CDR3 protein, the rows form single entries marked with the most common genes and DNA. V and J calls and clone size were set by TCRdb, not the authors. This sample lists about 120,000 distinct CDR3 sequences; roughly 13% were detected once. The ten biggest clones cover approximately 3% of the sample.

The CDR3 runs 17 amino acids, cysteine and phenylalanine included. The kept DNA is CDR3 alone, 51 bases in frame from the first base. Trimming accounts for 6 bases at V and 7 bases at J, while the number of junction bases matched to no gene is 19. CDR1 and CDR2 were assigned from the germline V gene as SGHTA and FQGNSA. This clonotype was sampled from a woman in her late teens or twenties with alopecia areata. Some clones in this sample may be carry-over from other donors' samples. The receptor chain draws on TRBV7-2 and TRBJ2-3, with 7 central nucleotides matching TRBD1. The source was whole blood, collected in connection with sensitization to the hapten diphenylcyclopropenone (DPC). The bases read TGTGCCAGCAGTTCAATTCCACAGGGGTTCGCAGGATATACGCAGTATTTT. The resulting protein is CASSSIPQGFAGYTQYF.